Each of the 20 T cell receptor beta chains below was sequenced from the same sample in a study of Graves' ophthalmopathy and Graves' hyperthyroidism (dated by TCRdb to 2016 to 2019). Sequencing took place on an Illumina HiSeq 2000. For repertoire sequencing, TCR beta CDR3 regions were amplified from RNA transcripts. A first-round RT-PCR used HTBI primers with the Qiagen OneStep RT-PCR kit, followed by a second-round multiplex PCR, size selection and purification. Starting from the raw public reads, TCRdb applied fastp trimming at Q25, assembled clones with MiXCR and retained in-frame beta chains. Each record represents a unique CDR3 protein, reported with the most common genes and DNA among its rows. The sample table lists hundreds of thousands of distinct CDR3 sequences, around 21% of them with a count of one. Approximately 3.2% of the sample is taken by the ten largest. Sequences were obtained from peripheral blood. The receptors originated from a woman aged 18-29 years with stable Graves' hyperthyroidism. Donor details come from another sample of the same person, matched by shared clones.

The chain combines TRBV5-1 with TRBJ2-4, with TRBD2 matching over 14 bases. The CDR3 sequence is 17 residues long. The V gene's germline CDR1 is SGHRS and CDR2 YFSETQ. Germline trimming cut 4 bases from V and 3 bases from J; bases unmatched to any gene: 6. The CDR3 nucleotides are TGCGCCAGCAGCCCGCGACTAGCGGGAGGGGTCAAAAACATTCAGTACTTC. Protein sequence: CASSPRLAGGVKNIQYF.

A few counts support this clonotype. The rearrangement uses TRBV18 and TRBJ1-1; D possibly corresponds to TRBD1 (5 bases). This CDR3 comprises 14 residues. Germline V gene lookup returns CDR1 KGHSH and CDR2 LQKENI. V lost 6 bases, J lost 8 bases, and 19 bases lay in between. The DNA of the CDR3 is TGTGCCAGCTCGCCCACGGCCAGGGCAGGGGAAGCTTTCTTT. Encoded protein: CASSPTARAGEAFF.

This clonotype was counted ten times or more. The CDR3 DNA sequence: TGTGCCAGCAGTTACCGAAGACAGCCTGAGCCCCAGCATTTT. Protein product: CASSYRRQPEPQHF. The rearrangement joins TRBV6-5 to TRBJ1-5, with D tentatively TRBD1 (5 bases). This CDR3 is 14 amino acids long. From germline, CDR1 is MNHEY and CDR2 SVGAGI. The ends were cut back, 2 bases at V and 8 bases at J, with 13 bases in the middle.

This clonotype was seen once. V is TRBV12-3 or TRBV12-4 and J is TRBJ1-1, with D perhaps matching TRBD1 (6 bases). This CDR3 contains 14 residues. Trimming took 5 bases from V and 1 from J, leaving 11 bases between them. The CDR3: CASSRQDTNTEAFF. In nucleotides, the CDR3 is TGTGCCAGCAGTAGACAGGATACGAACACTGAAGCTTTCTTT.

This clonotype has at least ten counts. V gene TRBV12-5 combines with J gene TRBJ1-5, with TRBD1 as a possible D gene (6 bases). V was trimmed by 2 bases and J by 5 bases, leaving 28 bases between them. CDR3 size: 20 residues. CDR1 is LGHNT and CDR2 is FRNRAP in the germline V gene. The CDR3 sequence: CASGLPPRQVVGKWYQPQHF. Here the CDR3 DNA reads TGTGCTAGTGGTTTGCCCCCCCGACAGGTCGTAGGTAAATGGTATCAGCCCCAGCATTTT.

At least ten counts were recorded for this clonotype. The chain joins TRBV10-3 to TRBJ1-5; D is undetermined. The V gene's germline CDR1 is ENHRY and CDR2 SYGVKD. Trimming left V 0 bases short and J 6 bases short, with 6 bases between. CDR3 length equals 13 residues. In DNA, the CDR3 is TGTGCCATCAGTGAGTCGAACAGTCAGCCCCAGCATTTT. It is translated as CAISESNSQPQHF.

This clonotype was seen many times. The chain carries TRBV7-2 and TRBJ2-2; D remains ambiguous. The V and J ends lost 0 bases and 6 bases respectively, with 5 bases between them. Germline values: CDR1 SGHTA, CDR2 FQGNSA. The CDR3 sequence is 13 residues long. This chain's CDR3 is CASSLAGPGELFF. Written as DNA, the CDR3 is TGTGCCAGCAGCTTAGCGGGTCCCGGGGAGCTGTTTTTT.

The rearrangement uses TRBV6-5 and TRBJ1-2; D is uncertain. Germline CDR1 MNHEY, CDR2 SVGAGI. V lost 4 bases, J lost 7 bases, and 19 bases lay in between. CDR3 length: 15 amino acids. CDR3 sequence: CASSSRATGSGGYTF. As DNA, the CDR3 is TGTGCCAGCAGTTCTCGGGCGACCGGCAGCGGTGGCTACACCTTC.

This clonotype was detected many times. An end of the junction differs from the germline gene, which may be a read error. The chain uses TRBV30 and TRBJ2-4; no reliable D call. Germline V CDR1 and CDR2: GTSNPN, SVGIG (reference sequence). The CDR3 runs 13 residues. CDR3 nucleotides: TGTGCCTGGAGTGCATTAGCCAAAAACATTAAGTACTTC. Its translation: CAWSALAKNIKYF. Full variable domain (outside the CDR3, taken from reference TRBV30 and TRBJ2-4): SQTIHQWPATLVQPVGSPLSLECTVEGTSNPNLYWYRQAAGRGLQLLFYSVGIGQISSEVPQNLSASRPQDRQFILSSKKLLLSDSGFYLCAWSALAKNIKYFGAGTRLSVL.

This clonotype occurred many times. The V and J genes are TRBV2 and TRBJ1-1; tentative D call: TRBD1 (5 bases). The CDR3 sequence is 13 residues long. The V end lost 6 bases, the J end lost 10 bases, and 18 bases lay between the germline ends. The germline gives CDR1 SNHLY, CDR2 FYNNEI. The CDR3 DNA is TGTGCCAGCAGCCCGAGAATGGGGGAAGTAGCTTTCTTT. Protein: CASSPRMGEVAFF.

The sample holds many counts of this clonotype. The gene calls are TRBV10-2 and TRBJ1-2, with TRBD1 identical over 10 bases. The CDR3 totals 17 residues. The V gene end was trimmed by 2 bases and the J gene end by 0 bases; junction bases not matched to a gene: 6. Germline V gives CDR1 WSHSY, CDR2 SAAADI. The CDR3 DNA sequence: TGCGCCAGCAGTGAGCCGACAGGGGGCATAACTAACTATGGCTACACCTTC. Encoded protein: CASSEPTGGITNYGYTF.

As for this clonotype: A clone one base away is much larger, so this may be a read error. The chain links TRBV11-2 to TRBJ1-2; a weak D match, TRBD1 (6 bases). The germline CDR1 and CDR2 sequences are SGHAT and FQNNGV. The CDR3 runs 15 residues. Here the CDR3 reads CASSLGGTSGYGFTF. The CDR3 DNA reads as TGTGCCAGCAGCTTGGGGGGGACATCTGGCTATGGCTTCACCTTC.

This clonotype was found many times. The chain has TRBV7-9 and TRBJ1-1; no clear D gene. From germline, CDR1 is SEHNR and CDR2 FQNEAQ (reference sequence). The CDR3 sequence is 12 residues long. V was shortened by 6 bases and J by 1 base, with 6 bases between the two germline ends. The CDR3 here is CASRVWNTEAFF. The CDR3 DNA follows: TGTGCCAGCAGGGTGTGGAACACTGAAGCTTTCTTT. Full variable domain (missing parts from reference TRBV7-9 and TRBJ1-1): DTGVSQNPRHKITKRGQNVTFRCDPISEHNRLYWYRQTLGQGPEFLTYFQNEAQLEKSRLLSDRFSAERPKGSFSTLEIQRTEQGDSAMYLCASRVWNTEAFFGQGTRLTVV.

The sample holds many counts of this clonotype. The chain carries TRBV11-2 and TRBJ2-7, with 7 bases lining up with TRBD1. In germline, CDR1 is SGHAT, CDR2 FQNNGV. This CDR3 is built from 13 residues. The ends lost 5 bases at V and 3 bases at J; junction bases unmatched: 4. In DNA form, the CDR3 reads TGTGCCAGCAGCCGGGGACAGAGCTACGAGCAGTACTTC. Its protein is CASSRGQSYEQYF.

This clonotype was counted once. The genes are TRBV6-1 and TRBJ1-5; D gene uncertain. The CDR3 runs 17 residues. In germline, CDR1 is MNHNS, CDR2 SASEGT. V was cut by 1 base and J by 0 bases, with 13 bases left in between. The CDR3 here is CASSEGAWGASNQPQHF. The CDR3 DNA is TGTGCCAGCAGTGAAGGTGCCTGGGGAGCTAGCAATCAGCCCCAGCATTTT.

The chain uses TRBV11-2 and TRBJ2-7; TRBD1 might be the D (5 bases). The germline V gene has CDR1 SGHAT and CDR2 FQNNGV. This CDR3 comprises 15 residues. V dropped 0 bases and J dropped 4 bases, with 13 bases sitting between them. The CDR3 region has the DNA TGTGCCAGCAGCTTAGATCTAAACCAGGGTTACGAGCAGTACTTC. Translating it yields CASSLDLNQGYEQYF.

This clonotype was detected a few times. The chain uses TRBV28 and TRBJ2-2; 11 positions match TRBD1. This CDR3 region has 15 residues. V trimming: 6 bases; J trimming: 4 bases; junction bases outside the gene matches: 4. The germline V gene has CDR1 MDHEN and CDR2 SYDVKM. CDR3 nucleotide sequence: TGTGCCAGCAGCCCCGGGACAGGGGGCACCGGGGAGCTGTTTTTT. Protein sequence: CASSPGTGGTGELFF.

In DNA form, the CDR3 reads TGTGCCAGCAGTTATACAGGGTACGAAGCTTTCTTT. It specifies CASSYTGYEAFF. The genes are TRBV6-5 and TRBJ1-1, with D possibly TRBD1 on 6 matching bases. The length of the CDR3 is 12 residues. Germline V CDR1 and CDR2: MNHEY, SVGAGI. Trimming pared 3 bases from V and 8 bases from J, leaving 10 bases between.

The chain combines TRBV24-1 with TRBJ2-5, with D tentatively TRBD2 (6 bases). Germline lookup yields CDR1 KGHDR and CDR2 SFDVKD. The CDR3 is 14 residues long. With 3 bases removed from V and 3 bases from J, the gap between germline ends came to 10 bases. CDR3 sequence (DNA): TGTGCCACCAGTGATGGGACTGCCGAAGAGACCCAGTACTTC. This codes for CATSDGTAEETQYF.

This sequence joins TRBV30 and TRBJ1-1; TRBD1 matches at 8 bases. V lost 1 base, J lost 0 bases, and 4 bases stayed unmatched. The CDR3 spans 15 residues. From germline, CDR1 is GTSNPN and CDR2 SVGIG (reference sequence). The CDR3 DNA is TGTGCCTGGAGTGAAGCAGGGGGCTTGAACACTGAAGCTTTCTTT. It yields the protein CAWSEAGGLNTEAFF.